Each of the 2 T cell receptor beta chains below was sequenced from the same sample in a study of OX40 agonist ivuxolimab in advanced cancers. Measured with immunoSEQ multiplex PCR; TCRdb has only the in-frame clones, and not every one. Seen here are about 89,000 clones, approximately 90% observed once, and the top ten hold over 0.65%. The specimen was CD4+ or CD8+ T cells sorted from blood, collected in a trial of the OX40 agonist ivuxolimab. Receptors were obtained from an adult with an advanced solid tumor such as melanoma, head and neck, liver or kidney cancer.

The CDR3 bases are TGTGCCAGCAGCTTGGGACAGGGGGACGGTAATTCACCCCTCCACTTT. Encoded protein: CASSLGQGDGNSPLHF. V gene TRBV5-8 combines with J gene TRBJ1-6, with TRBD1 matching 9 bases. V was clipped by 0 bases and J by 6 bases; unmatched bases: 4. The CDR3 loop spans 16 amino acids. Germline CDR1 SGHTS, CDR2 YDEGEE.

The J gene is TRBJ2-4, the V gene TRBV11-3; 7 positions agree with TRBD1. Trimming cost V 3 bases and J 7 bases; bases outside gene matches: 9. Germline CDR1 reads SGHNT; CDR2 reads YENEEA. The CDR3 covers 15 residues. The CDR3 protein is CASSLGTALNNIQYF. CDR3 DNA sequence: TGTGCCAGCAGCTTGGGGACAGCCCTTAATAACATTCAGTACTTC.